This T cell receptor beta chain comes out of a study of OX40 agonist ivuxolimab in advanced cancers. Study results and limitations: Among T cells, CD8+ cells averaged more expanded clones than CD4+ cells. The authors also found low normalized T-cell clonal expansion in some nonresponders.

The data were produced by immunoSEQ multiplex PCR, yet TCRdb's version contains in-frame clones alone and is incomplete. The sample shows almost 90,000 clones, roughly 93% of them seen only once. In its sample, this clone was seen a few times. Antigen unknown. Samples were taken at baseline and on day 1 of cycles 4 and 7. Sequencing was performed on CD4+ or CD8+ T cells sorted from blood, taken in a trial of the OX40 agonist ivuxolimab. The receptor was isolated from an adult with an advanced solid tumor such as melanoma, head and neck, liver or kidney cancer.

The CDR3 DNA sequence: TGCGCCAGCAGTTGGGACAGGCTGGATGACAATGAGCAGTTCTTC. Its translation is CASSWDRLDDNEQFF. V usage is TRBV5-1 and J usage is TRBJ2-1; 8 positions agree with TRBD1. The trim removed 5 bases at V and 5 bases at J, leaving 9 bases unmatched. This CDR3 is built from 15 residues. CDR1 is SGHRS, CDR2 YFSETQ, per germline. Complete variable domain (other parts from reference TRBV5-1 and TRBJ2-1): KAGVTQTPRYLIKTRGQQVTLSCSPISGHRSVSWYQQTPGQGLQFLFEYFSETQRNKGNFPGRFSGRQFSNSRSEMNVSTLELGDSALYLCASSWDRLDDNEQFFGPGTRLTVL.